This record covers a single TCR beta chain. This receptor's antigen is unknown. Per-base quality was not reported, and no clone a single base away is much larger than it. This entry comes from a study of OX40 agonist ivuxolimab in advanced cancers. Concerning the study at large: Ivuxolimab was a fully human IgG2 agonistic monoclonal antibody targeting the costimulatory receptor OX40 (CD134). Three dose-escalation patients achieved partial responses, one with hepatocellular carcinoma and two with cutaneous melanoma. The paper reports the monotherapy dose-escalation portion (N of about 56 patients) of the phase I ivuxolimab trial. Intravenous ivuxolimab was administered to patients every 2 weeks at six dose levels: 0.01, 0.1, 0.3, 1.5, 3 and 10 mg/kg. Patients were allowed to have had prior anti-PD-1, anti-PD-L1 or anti-CTLA-4 therapy, and approximately 40% of the dose-escalation patients had been treated with checkpoint inhibitors. Of the approximately 54 patients in dose escalation, some 19 had hepatocellular carcinoma, some 15 had melanoma, 9 had renal cell carcinoma and 9 had head and neck cancer. A male proportion of approximately 83% and a mean age of about 60 years, ranging from roughly 23 to 80, were recorded for the dose-escalation cohort. Peripheral TCRbeta sequencing was intended to test whether TCR sequence diversity was altered and clonal T-cell expansion was caused by ivuxolimab.

The full study reports these points: In partial responders in the 0.1-3.0 mg/kg groups, normalized peripheral clonal expansion was found to be among the lowest, especially among CD8+ T cells. Low levels of normalized T-cell clonal expansion were also shown by some nonresponding patients. At doses of 0.1 to 3.0 mg/kg, clonal expansion of both CD4+ and CD8+ T cells in blood was seen between baseline and week 6. The antigen specificity of the peripheral T cells that underwent clonal expansion was not determined. After ivuxolimab, CD8+ T cells had more expanded clones than CD4+ T cells on average.

Patients with a history of autoimmune disease or receiving systemic immunosuppression were excluded from the trial. Peripheral blood for TCR sequencing was drawn from every dose cohort at baseline, at cycle 4 day 1 and at cycle 7 day 1. The samples were drawn from a first-in-human, open-label, multicenter phase I dose-escalation trial of ivuxolimab. The trial enrolled adults with locally advanced or metastatic head and neck squamous cell, hepatocellular, melanoma or renal cell carcinoma. Before TCR sequencing, CD4+ T cells and CD8+ T cells from peripheral blood were sorted into separate populations. Per the germline V gene (reference sequence), MNHEY is the CDR1 and SMNVEV is the CDR2. V and J lose 8 bases and 0 bases, and a span of 14 bases separates them. The CDR3, from cysteine to phenylalanine, totals 15 residues. Only the CDR3 DNA is retained, 45 bases long and in frame from the first base. To sequence the TCRbeta CDR3 region, genomic DNA was isolated from the sorted cells. TCRbeta CDR3 regions were sequenced using the immunoSEQ Assay. TCRdb carries this immuneACCESS record with in-frame sequences only. Its versions omit some clonotypes, under half of them owing to an unresolved V gene in the studies checked, with the rest unexplained. A total of 30,000 or so clones appear in this sample, about nine tenths of them only once. In total, the top ten clones hold approximately 25% of the sample.

The TCR was taken from an adult with an advanced solid tumor such as melanoma, head and neck, liver or kidney cancer. The rearranged chain carries TRBV27 and TRBJ2-1, with the D gene call left open. Sequenced here: CD4+ or CD8+ T cells sorted from blood, sampled in a trial of the OX40 agonist ivuxolimab. The bases are TGTGCCAGCGTGAGTAGCAGGAGCTCCTACAATGAGCAGTTCTTC. It is translated as CASVSSRSSYNEQFF.